This T cell receptor (beta chain) was captured in a study of T cell responses to AZD1222 COVID-19 vaccine. Overall study results and limits: White British donors predominated, females outnumbered males, and clonal diversity was possibly underestimated.

The CDR3 sequence is 17 residues long. V trimming: 0 bases; J trimming: 7 bases; junction bases outside the gene matches: 13. CDR1 is LGHNA and CDR2 is YNFKEQ in the germline V gene. The table came from immunoSEQ multiplex PCR; TCRdb's copy has only in-frame clones and leaves some out. The table shows about 150,000 clones, with around nine tenths occurring only once. A few counts support this clone. Antigen specificity is unknown. V usage is TRBV4-2 and J usage is TRBJ1-2; the match to TRBD1 covers 8 bases. The clonotype comes from an adult who received the AZD1222 COVID-19 vaccine. This sample comprised peripheral blood, obtained 28 days after the second AZD1222 dose. The CDR3 region has the DNA TGTGCCAGCAGCCAAGACTCGAACTCAGGGGGCACTGGTGGCTACACCTTC. Its translation: CASSQDSNSGGTGGYTF.